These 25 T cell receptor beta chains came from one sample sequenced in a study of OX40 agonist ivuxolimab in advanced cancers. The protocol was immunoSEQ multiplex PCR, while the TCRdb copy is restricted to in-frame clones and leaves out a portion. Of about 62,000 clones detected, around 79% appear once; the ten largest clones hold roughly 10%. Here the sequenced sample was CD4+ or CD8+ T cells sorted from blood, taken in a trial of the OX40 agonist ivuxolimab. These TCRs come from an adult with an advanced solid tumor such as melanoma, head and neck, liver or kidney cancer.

CDR3 in DNA: TGTGCCAGTAGTCCTCTATGGACTAGCACAGATACGCAGTATTTT. It yields the protein CASSPLWTSTDTQYF. The chain has TRBV19 and TRBJ2-3, with D possibly being TRBD2 (5 bases). Trimming pared 5 bases from V and 0 bases from J, leaving 12 bases between. This CDR3 spans 15 amino acids. CDR1 is LNHDA and CDR2 is SQIVND in the germline V gene (reference sequence). The full variable domain, completed using reference TRBV19 and TRBJ2-3, is DGGITQSPKYLFRKEGQNVTLSCEQNLNHDAMYWYRQDPGQGLRLIYYSQIVNDFQKGDIAEGYSVSREKKESFPLTVTSAQKNPTAFYLCASSPLWTSTDTQYFGPGTRLTVL.

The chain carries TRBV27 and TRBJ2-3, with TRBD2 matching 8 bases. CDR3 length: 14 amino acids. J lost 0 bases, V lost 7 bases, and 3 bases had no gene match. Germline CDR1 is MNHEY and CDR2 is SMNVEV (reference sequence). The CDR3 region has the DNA TGTGCCAGCAATAGCGGGACTAGCACAGATACGCAGTATTTT. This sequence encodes CASNSGTSTDTQYF.

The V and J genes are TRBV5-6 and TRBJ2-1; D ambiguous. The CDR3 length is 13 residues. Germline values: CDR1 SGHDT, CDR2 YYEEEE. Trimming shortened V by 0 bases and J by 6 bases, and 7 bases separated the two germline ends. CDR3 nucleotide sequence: TGTGCCAGCAGCTTGGGGGGTTTCAATGAGCAGTTCTTC. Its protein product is CASSLGGFNEQFF.

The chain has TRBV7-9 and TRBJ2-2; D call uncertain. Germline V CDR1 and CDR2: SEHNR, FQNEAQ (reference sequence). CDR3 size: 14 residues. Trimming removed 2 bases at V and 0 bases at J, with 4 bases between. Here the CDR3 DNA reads TGTGCCAGCAGCTTACCCCCGAACACCGGGGAGCTGTTTTTT. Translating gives CASSLPPNTGELFF.

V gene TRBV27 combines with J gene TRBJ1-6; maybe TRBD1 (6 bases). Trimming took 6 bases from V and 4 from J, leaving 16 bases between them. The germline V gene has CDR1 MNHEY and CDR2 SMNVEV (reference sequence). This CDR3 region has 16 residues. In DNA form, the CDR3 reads TGTGCCAGCAGCGACGGGGGCGCGGGTTATAATTCACCCCTCCACTTT. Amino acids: CASSDGGAGYNSPLHF.

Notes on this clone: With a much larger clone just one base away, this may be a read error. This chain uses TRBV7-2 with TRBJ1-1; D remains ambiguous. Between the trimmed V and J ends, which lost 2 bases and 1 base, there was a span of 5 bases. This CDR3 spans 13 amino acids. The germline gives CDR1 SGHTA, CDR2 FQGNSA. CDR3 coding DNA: TGTGCCAGCAGCTTACTGGGGAACACTGAAGCTTTCTTT. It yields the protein CASSLLGNTEAFF.

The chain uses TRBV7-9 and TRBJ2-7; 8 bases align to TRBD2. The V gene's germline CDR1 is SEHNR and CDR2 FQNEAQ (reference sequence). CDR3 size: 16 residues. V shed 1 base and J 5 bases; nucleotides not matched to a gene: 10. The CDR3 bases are TGTGCCAGCAGCTTAGTCTCGGGGGGGGCGAGAAACGAGCAGTACTTC. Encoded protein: CASSLVSGGARNEQYF.

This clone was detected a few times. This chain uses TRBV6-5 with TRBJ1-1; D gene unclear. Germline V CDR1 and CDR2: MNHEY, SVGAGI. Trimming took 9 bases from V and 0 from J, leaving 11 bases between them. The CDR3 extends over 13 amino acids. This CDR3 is CARIPFMNTEAFF. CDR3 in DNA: TGTGCCAGAATACCGTTCATGAACACTGAAGCTTTCTTT.

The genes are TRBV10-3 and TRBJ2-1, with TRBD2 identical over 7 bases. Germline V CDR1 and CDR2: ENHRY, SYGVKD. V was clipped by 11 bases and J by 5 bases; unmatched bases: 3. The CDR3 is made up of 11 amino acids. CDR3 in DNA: TGTGCCTCCGCGGGGGACAATGAGCAGTTCTTC. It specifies CASAGDNEQFF.

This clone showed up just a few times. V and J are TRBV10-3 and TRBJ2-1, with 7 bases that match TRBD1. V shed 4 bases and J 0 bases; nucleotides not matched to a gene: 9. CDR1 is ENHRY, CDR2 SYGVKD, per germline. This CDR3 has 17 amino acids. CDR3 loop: CAISAHYGTVSYNEQFF. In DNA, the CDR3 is TGTGCCATCAGTGCCCACTATGGGACAGTCTCCTACAATGAGCAGTTCTTC.

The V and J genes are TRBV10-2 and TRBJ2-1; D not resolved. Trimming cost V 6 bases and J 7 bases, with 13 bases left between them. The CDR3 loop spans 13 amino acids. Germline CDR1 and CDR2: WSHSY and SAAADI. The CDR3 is CASRLTAVNEQFF. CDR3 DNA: TGCGCCAGCAGGCTCACGGCAGTTAATGAGCAGTTCTTC.

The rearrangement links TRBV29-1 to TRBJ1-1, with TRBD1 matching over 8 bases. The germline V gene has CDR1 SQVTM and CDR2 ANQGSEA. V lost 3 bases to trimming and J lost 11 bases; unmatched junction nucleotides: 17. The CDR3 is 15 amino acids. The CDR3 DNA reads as TGCAGCGTTGAGACTAAACGACAGGGGTGGGTTTACGCTTTCTTT. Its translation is CSVETKRQGWVYAFF.

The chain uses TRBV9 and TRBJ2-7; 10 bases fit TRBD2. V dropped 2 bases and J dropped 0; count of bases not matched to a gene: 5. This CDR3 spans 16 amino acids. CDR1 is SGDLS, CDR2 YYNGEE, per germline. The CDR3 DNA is TGTGCCAGCAGCGTGAGCGGGAGGGAGAGCTCCTACGAGCAGTACTTC. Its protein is CASSVSGRESSYEQYF.

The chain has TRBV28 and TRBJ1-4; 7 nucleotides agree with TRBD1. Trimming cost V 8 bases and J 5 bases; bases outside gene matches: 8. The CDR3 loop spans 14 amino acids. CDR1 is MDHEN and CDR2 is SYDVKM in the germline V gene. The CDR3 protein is CASCRGGENEKLFF. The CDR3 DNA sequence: TGTGCCAGCTGCAGAGGGGGCGAAAATGAAAAACTGTTTTTT.

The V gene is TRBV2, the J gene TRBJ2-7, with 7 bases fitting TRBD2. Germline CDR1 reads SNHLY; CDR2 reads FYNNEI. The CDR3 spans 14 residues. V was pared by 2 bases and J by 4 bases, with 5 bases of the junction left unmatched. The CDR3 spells CASSEWRERYEQYF. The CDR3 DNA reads TGTGCCAGCAGTGAATGGCGGGAGAGGTACGAGCAGTACTTC.

The CDR3 loop reads CASSLEGMNTEAFF. The DNA for the CDR3 is TGTGCCAGTAGTCTCGAGGGGATGAACACTGAAGCTTTCTTT. This chain joins TRBV19 and TRBJ1-1; tentative D call: TRBD1 (5 bases). CDR1 LNHDA and CDR2 SQIVND come from the germline V gene (reference sequence). Trimming took 5 bases from V and 0 from J, leaving 10 bases between them. This CDR3 comprises 14 residues.

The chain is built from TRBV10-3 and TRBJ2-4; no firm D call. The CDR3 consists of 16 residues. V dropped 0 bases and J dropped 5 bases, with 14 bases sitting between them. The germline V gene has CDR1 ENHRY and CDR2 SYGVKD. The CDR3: CAISESQAVGENIQYF. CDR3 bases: TGTGCCATCAGTGAGTCGCAGGCGGTTGGTGAAAACATTCAGTACTTC.

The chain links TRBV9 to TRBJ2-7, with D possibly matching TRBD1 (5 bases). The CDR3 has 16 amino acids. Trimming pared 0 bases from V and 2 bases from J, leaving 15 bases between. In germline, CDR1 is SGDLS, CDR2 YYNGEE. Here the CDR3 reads CASSVEGRTSPYEQYF. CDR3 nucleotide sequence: TGTGCCAGCAGCGTAGAGGGGCGCACATCGCCCTACGAGCAGTACTTC.

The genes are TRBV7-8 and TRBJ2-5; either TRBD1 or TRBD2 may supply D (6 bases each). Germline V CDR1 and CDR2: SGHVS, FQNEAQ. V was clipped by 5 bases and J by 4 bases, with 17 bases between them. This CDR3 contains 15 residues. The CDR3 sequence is CASSHTSRGVETQYF. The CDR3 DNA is TGTGCCAGCAGCCATACGTCGAGGGGGGTAGAGACCCAGTACTTC.

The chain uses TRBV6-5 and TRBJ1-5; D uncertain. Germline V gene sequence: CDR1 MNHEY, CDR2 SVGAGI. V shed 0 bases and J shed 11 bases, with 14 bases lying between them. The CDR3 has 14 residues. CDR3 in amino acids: CASSYSRSEYTQHF. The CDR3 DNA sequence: TGTGCCAGCAGTTACTCGCGCTCAGAGTACACCCAGCATTTT.

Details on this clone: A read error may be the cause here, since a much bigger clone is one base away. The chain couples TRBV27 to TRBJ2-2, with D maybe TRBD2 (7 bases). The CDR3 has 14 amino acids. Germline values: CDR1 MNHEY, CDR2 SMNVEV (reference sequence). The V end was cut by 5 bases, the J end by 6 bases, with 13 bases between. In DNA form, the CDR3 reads TGTGCCAGCAGTGGGGGGGCTATTGCCGGGGAGCTGTTTTTT. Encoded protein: CASSGGAIAGELFF.

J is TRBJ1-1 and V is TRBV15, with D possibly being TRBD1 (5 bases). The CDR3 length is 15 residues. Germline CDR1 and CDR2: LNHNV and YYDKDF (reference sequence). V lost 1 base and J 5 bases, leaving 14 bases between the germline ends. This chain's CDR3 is CATSRGGTKGTEAFF. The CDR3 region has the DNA TGTGCCACCAGCAGAGGCGGGACTAAAGGAACTGAAGCTTTCTTT.

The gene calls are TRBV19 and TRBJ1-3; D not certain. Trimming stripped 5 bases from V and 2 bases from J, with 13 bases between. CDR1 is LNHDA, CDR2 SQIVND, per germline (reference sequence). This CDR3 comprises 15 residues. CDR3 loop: CASSSMGSPGNTIYF. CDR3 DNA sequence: TGTGCCAGTAGTTCCATGGGCTCGCCTGGAAACACCATATATTTT.

The DNA of the CDR3 is TGCGCCAGCAGCCAAGGGGTGACGGCAGACTCTGGAAACACCATATATTTT. This gives the protein CASSQGVTADSGNTIYF. This chain connects TRBV4-3 to TRBJ1-3; D is undetermined. V lost 1 base and J 0 bases, leaving 13 bases between the germline ends. The CDR3 is 17 residues long. The germline CDR1 and CDR2 sequences are LGHNA and YSLEER.

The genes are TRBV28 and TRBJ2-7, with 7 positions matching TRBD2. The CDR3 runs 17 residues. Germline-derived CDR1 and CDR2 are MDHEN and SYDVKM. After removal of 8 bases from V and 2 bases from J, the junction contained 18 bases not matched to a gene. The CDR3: CASRRGGSLAHAYEQYF. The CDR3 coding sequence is TGTGCCAGCCGACGAGGCGGGAGCCTAGCCCATGCCTACGAGCAGTACTTC. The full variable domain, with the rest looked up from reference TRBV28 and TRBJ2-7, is DVKVTQSSRYLVKRTGEKVFLECVQDMDHENMFWYRQDPGLGLRLIYFSYDVKMKEKGDIPEGYSVSREKKERFSLILESASTNQTSMYLCASRRGGSLAHAYEQYFGPGTRLTVT.